A single sample gave rise to the 5 T cell receptor beta chains below, sequenced in a study of blood T cell repertoires in COVID-19. TCRdb's copy holds only in-frame clones and misses some; the assay was immunoSEQ multiplex PCR. This sample has roughly 150,000 clones, with approximately 84% found just once. The sample was peripheral blood. The receptors were sampled from a man in his 70s with active or convalescent COVID-19.

The chain links TRBV3-1 (or the pseudogene TRBV3-2) to TRBJ1-2; 8 bases agree with TRBD1. The CDR3 runs 14 residues. The V gene's germline CDR1 is LGHDT and CDR2 YNNKEL (reference sequence). The V gene end was trimmed by 7 bases and the J gene end by 3 bases; junction bases not matched to a gene: 7. The CDR3 region has the DNA TGTGCCAGCACCCGACAGGGGATGGACTATGGCTACACCTTC. Its protein is CASTRQGMDYGYTF.

This clone has just a few counts. The CDR3 loop reads CASSPSGEVGYGYTF. Written as DNA, the CDR3 is TGTGCCAGCTCACCATCGGGGGAAGTTGGCTATGGCTACACCTTC. The rearrangement uses TRBV18 and TRBJ1-2; perhaps TRBD1 as D (5 bases). V shed 2 bases and J shed 4 bases, with 14 bases lying between them. The CDR3 totals 15 residues. The germline V gene has CDR1 KGHSH and CDR2 LQKENI.

This clone was counted a single time. This sequence joins TRBV19 and TRBJ2-2, with 8 bases identical to TRBD2. Germline values: CDR1 LNHDA, CDR2 SQIVND (reference sequence). This CDR3 is built from 16 residues. V trimming: 6 bases; J trimming: 3 bases; junction bases outside the gene matches: 9. The CDR3 spells CASRGLGLGHTGELFF. The DNA of the CDR3 is TGTGCCAGTAGGGGGCTGGGACTAGGGCACACCGGGGAGCTGTTTTTT. The whole variable domain, remainder taken from reference TRBV19 and TRBJ2-2, is DGGITQSPKYLFRKEGQNVTLSCEQNLNHDAMYWYRQDPGQGLRLIYYSQIVNDFQKGDIAEGYSVSREKKESFPLTVTSAQKNPTAFYLCASRGLGLGHTGELFFGEGSRLTVL.

This clone has a count of ten or more. The J gene is TRBJ1-1, the V gene TRBV6-2 or TRBV6-3; 7 positions agree with TRBD1. This CDR3 is built from 16 residues. Losses at the gene ends were 6 bases for V and 0 bases for J; bases not matched to a gene: 10. The V gene's germline CDR1 is MNHEY and CDR2 SVGEGT. The CDR3 spells CASSPGTALVNTEAFF. The DNA for the CDR3 is TGTGCCAGCAGCCCTGGGACAGCCCTCGTGAACACTGAAGCTTTCTTT.

V usage is TRBV18 and J usage is TRBJ2-3; 8 bases are a match to TRBD1. CDR1 is KGHSH and CDR2 is LQKENI in the germline V gene. This CDR3 has 16 residues. The trim removed 3 bases at V and 0 bases at J, leaving 5 bases unmatched. Written as DNA, the CDR3 is TGTGCCAGCTCACCCCGACAGGGGACAAGCACAGATACGCAGTATTTT. The encoded protein is CASSPRQGTSTDTQYF.